The source of this T cell receptor (beta chain) is a study of T cell repertoires in cytomegalovirus infection. In the study overall: Public TCR beta signatures marked donors with CMV infection and the matching HLA. Study-level findings and limits: HLA-C-restricted, CMV-specific TCR beta clonotypes were dominant ex vivo.

A note on this clonotype: Its antigen remains unknown.

TCRdb reanalysed the reads using MiXCR and keeps one entry per CDR3 protein. Of 400,000 to 600,000 distinct CDR3 sequences in the sample, approximately 42% were seen once. Germline lookup yields CDR1 SGHVS and CDR2 FNYEAQ. This CDR3 region has 17 residues. V dropped 4 bases and J dropped 4; count of bases not matched to a gene: 13. The rearrangement uses TRBV7-6 and TRBJ2-1, with 7 bases that match TRBD1. The sequence was collected from a human donor in good health (CMV status not recorded). Some clones in this sample may be carry-over from other donors' samples. This sample comprised cultured PBMCs, obtained from culture after CMV antigen stimulation. CDR3 bases: TGTGCCAGCAGCTACCCCCAGAAGGGACAGACTTACAATGAGCAGTTCTTC. Protein sequence: CASSYPQKGQTYNEQFF.